This T cell receptor beta chain was obtained from a study of blood T cell repertoires in COVID-19. Sequenced by immunoSEQ multiplex PCR; TCRdb stores in-frame clones only, minus some. The sample lists about 240,000 clones; 85% to 90% were seen once. Germline V gene sequence: CDR1 SGDLS, CDR2 YYNGEE. Trimming cost V 1 base and J 2 bases; bases outside gene matches: 11. The CDR3 runs to 18 residues. V gene TRBV9 combines with J gene TRBJ2-1; TRBD2 aligns across 8 bases. Sequencing input: peripheral blood. The sequence was obtained from a middle-aged woman who had recovered from COVID-19. CDR3 bases: TGTGCCAGCAGCGTAATCCCCCCAAGCGGGAGCCCCTACAATGAGCAGTTCTTC. Translating gives CASSVIPPSGSPYNEQFF.